This T cell receptor (beta chain) was captured in a study of blood T cell repertoires in COVID-19 (dated by TCRdb to about 2020). In terms of the full investigation: The collaborator samples originated in the United States, Italy and Spain and spanned the acute and convalescent phases of COVID-19. The prospective study material was composed of cDNA or gDNA derived from T cells, B-cell-depleted T cells, or PBMCs. Deeply sampled blood TCRbeta repertoires from subjects exposed to, actively infected with, or recovered from COVID-19 were included in the dataset. The repertoires were released in a freely available public database intended as a resource for research on the immune response to SARS-CoV-2. The samples were drawn from the first 160 participants of the ongoing ImmuneRACE study and from 1,254 subjects provided by 6 global collaborators. The sample metadata nearly always contained a de-identified subject ID, COVID-19 status, age in years and sex. Where HLA class I and class II types were available, the types were taken from metadata supplied by the sample provider, not from assay-based typing.

This clone is a singleton in its sample. It lacks a known antigen. The record has no base qualities; no much larger clone is one base away. TCRbeta CDR3 regions were amplified from genomic DNA using the immunoSEQ Assay, a bias-controlled multiplex PCR. In the original analysis: The number of nucleated cells in each sample was estimated from the amplification of reference gene primers within the assay. To quantify the absolute abundance of each unique TCRbeta CDR3 rearrangement, sequence reads were collapsed and filtered. For each sample, productive Simpson clonality was calculated as the square root of Simpson's diversity index over productive rearrangements. This immuneACCESS table, as held by TCRdb, lists in-frame sequences with V and J called but not all clones. Of the missing ones, under half trace to an unresolved V gene in checked studies; the others have no known cause. Clonal size and the V and J genes are those of that table, whereas D and trimming came from the DNA. This sample has more than 200,000 clones in its table, and roughly nine tenths of those were observed once. 3% to 3.5% of the sample goes to the ten largest clones.

Whole blood was collected in K2EDTA tubes by collaborating institutions according to the institutions' own protocols. For TCRbeta analysis, collaborators shipped samples in one of three forms: frozen whole blood, isolated PBMCs, or DNA extracted from either of those sample types. Overall results and qualifications from the work: The quantity of clinical and demographic metadata differed by source and by participant and was supplied without curation.

The CDR3, from cysteine to phenylalanine, totals 14 residues. The only DNA kept is the CDR3, 42 bases in frame from the first base. CDR1 and CDR2 are drawn from the germline V gene: SGDLS, YYNGEE. The junction carries 11 bases between V and J, which are trimmed by 0 bases and 5 bases respectively. The receptor chain draws on TRBV9 and TRBJ2-5, with the D gene call left open. Sequencing was done on a sample of peripheral blood. The origin of this receptor is a man aged 18 to 29 with active or convalescent COVID-19. The CDR3 is CASSVGPATETQYF. The nucleotide sequence is TGTGCCAGCAGCGTAGGCCCAGCGACGGAGACCCAGTACTTC.